This entry features one T cell receptor beta chain sequence. Antigen specificity is unknown. Being one base from a much bigger clone, this may be a read error. It was RNA transcripts that yielded the amplified TCR beta CDR3 regions. During a first-round RT-PCR of the TCR CDR3, the HTBI primer set was used. TCRdb re-called the multiplex PCR reads with MiXCR, one entry per CDR3 protein. The data show 540,000 or so distinct CDR3 sequences, 15% to 18% seen once. This entry belongs to a study of T cells in Graves' hyperthyroidism and ophthalmopathy. General study results and limits: Ophthalmopathy got predicted by the model a median about 6.5 months before its onset. Clonotypes that were expanded in thyroid above 0.001 mostly appeared in blood too.

Germline CDR1 is SEHNR and CDR2 is FQNEAQ (reference sequence). This CDR3 spans 13 amino acids. The diagnostic basis comprised clinical symptoms, serum thyroxine and TRAb, thyroid ultrasound and orbital computed tomography. The chain combines TRBV7-9 with TRBJ2-2; D unresolved. The source of this sequence is a woman aged 25 to 45 with Graves' hyperthyroidism. The specimen sequenced was blood. CDR3: CTSSLWVSGELFF. CDR3 nucleotide sequence: TGTACCAGCAGCTTATGGGTGTCCGGGGAGCTGTTTTTT.